This TCR beta chain derives from a study of tumor and adjacent non-tumor tissue in lung cancer. V lost 6 bases and J lost 3; bases outside the gene matches: 10. CDR1 and CDR2 (germline): MNHEY, SVGEGT. CDR3 size: 15 residues. RNA was extracted from bulk tissue without any cell sorting. Distant lung tissue was collected more than 3 cm away from the tumor edge. About this clonotype: Being one base from a much bigger clone, this may be a read error.

TCRbeta libraries were built with three rounds of nested PCR, modified from ARM-PCR. TCRdb ran MiXCR on the multiplex PCR reads and lists one entry per CDR3 protein. Among 40,000 to 45,000 distinct CDR3 sequences listed, less than 70% were seen once. Specimen: distant non-tumor lung tissue. This clonotype was sampled from a middle-aged woman with non-small cell lung cancer. This chain joins TRBV6-2 or TRBV6-3 and TRBJ2-7; 8 nucleotides align to TRBD1. CDR3: CASRSGRGPYYEQYF. CDR3 sequence (DNA): TGTGCCAGCAGGTCCGGCAGGGGGCCATACTACGAGCAGTACTTC.